This is a list of T cell receptor beta chains from one sample in a study of cytomegalovirus exposure and HLA in healthy donors. Here immunoSEQ multiplex PCR was the method, and the copy in TCRdb shows in-frame clones only, minus some. The sample has roughly 90,000 clones; around 81% are singletons. The sample taken for sequencing was PBMCs. Every receptor here comes from a man aged 18 to 29 in good health and CMV-seronegative. CDR3s include the opening cysteine and the closing phenylalanine or tryptophan. A D gene is named only where the DNA matches it firmly. Clone size appears in some rows only: once, few, many, or a class for an expanded clone.

NA,NA,TRBV6-5,TRBJ2-2,CASSYGGSGELFF,TGTGCCAGCAGTTACGGGGGGTCCGGGGAGCTGTTTTTT
NA,NA,TRBV11-3,TRBJ2-7,CASSLEVRVYEQYF,TGTGCCAGCAGCTTAGAGGTCAGGGTGTACGAGCAGTACTTC
NA,TRBD1,TRBV28,TRBJ2-4,CASSLRQGRVQNIQYF,TGTGCCAGCAGTTTACGACAGGGTCGGGTTCAGAACATTCAGTACTTC
NA,NA,TRBV6-1,TRBJ2-1,CASSSNREAYNEQFF,TGTGCCAGCAGTAGCAACAGAGAAGCCTACAATGAGCAGTTCTTC
NA,TRBD1,TRBV30,TRBJ2-1,CAWSRGQGFEEQFF,TGTGCCTGGAGTAGGGGACAGGGTTTTGAAGAGCAGTTCTTC
NA,NA,TRBV6-6,TRBJ1-2,CASSPGWGGSYGYTF,TGTGCCAGCAGCCCCGGGTGGGGGGGTAGCTATGGCTACACCTTC
once,TRBD1,TRBV5-1,TRBJ2-7,CASSLASMRGLTYEQYF,TGCGCCAGCAGCTTGGCTTCTATGAGGGGGCTTACGTACGAGCAGTACTTC
NA,TRBD1,TRBV6-4,TRBJ2-3,CATPGQGIPDTQYF,TGTGCCACCCCCGGACAGGGTATCCCAGATACGCAGTATTTT
NA,NA,TRBV10-1,TRBJ1-1,CASSESRTGTEAFF,TGCGCCAGCAGTGAGTCGAGAACAGGGACTGAAGCTTTCTTT
NA,NA,TRBV6-1,TRBJ1-5,CASILTGGDNQPQHF,TGTGCCAGCATTCTGACTGGGGGGGACAATCAGCCCCAGCATTTT
few,NA,TRBV5-6,TRBJ1-2,CASRSRVRGYTF,TGTGCCAGCAGATCCAGGGTTAGGGGCTACACCTTC
NA,NA,TRBV14,TRBJ1-1,CASSRGQSNTEAFF,TGTGCCAGCAGCCGGGGACAATCGAACACTGAAGCTTTCTTT
few,NA,TRBV7-9,TRBJ2-5,CASSLIRGGEETQYF,TGTGCCAGCAGCTTAATTCGGGGCGGGGAAGAGACCCAGTACTTC
few,TRBD2,TRBV19,TRBJ2-3,CASSTLSGAGTDTQYF,TGTGCCAGTAGTACGCTAAGCGGGGCGGGGACAGATACGCAGTATTTT
once,TRBD2,TRBV9,TRBJ2-5,CASKSGLADQETQYF,TGTGCCAGCAAATCTGGGCTAGCGGACCAAGAGACCCAGTACTTC
NA,NA,TRBV4-2,TRBJ1-2,CASSQPTGLLNYGYTF,TGTGCCAGCAGCCAACCGACAGGATTATTGAACTATGGCTACACCTTC
NA,NA,TRBV27,TRBJ2-7,CASSLYAQFEQYF,TGTGCCAGCAGTTTGTATGCACAATTCGAGCAGTACTTC
NA,TRBD2,TRBV10-1,TRBJ2-3,CASSDSGGLDTQYF,TGCGCCAGCAGTGATAGCGGGGGGTTGGATACGCAGTATTTT